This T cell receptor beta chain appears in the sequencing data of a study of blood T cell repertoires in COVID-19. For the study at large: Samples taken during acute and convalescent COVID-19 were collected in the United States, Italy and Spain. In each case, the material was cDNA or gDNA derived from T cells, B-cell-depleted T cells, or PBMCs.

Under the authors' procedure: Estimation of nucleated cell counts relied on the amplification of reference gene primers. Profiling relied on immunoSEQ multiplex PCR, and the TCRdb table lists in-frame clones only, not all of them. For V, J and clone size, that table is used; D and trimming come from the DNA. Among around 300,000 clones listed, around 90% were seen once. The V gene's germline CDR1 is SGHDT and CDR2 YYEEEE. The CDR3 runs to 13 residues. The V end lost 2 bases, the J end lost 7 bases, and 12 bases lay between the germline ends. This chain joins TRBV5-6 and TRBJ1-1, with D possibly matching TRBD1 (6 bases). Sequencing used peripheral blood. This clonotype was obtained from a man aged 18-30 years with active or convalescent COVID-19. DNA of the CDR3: TGTGCCAGCAGCTTCGGGACACAAATTGAAGCTTTCTTT. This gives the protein CASSFGTQIEAFF.